Listed here are 30 T cell receptor beta chains from one sample, sequenced in a study of CD8 T cells in ankylosing spondylitis. One entry per CDR3 protein results from TCRdb running MiXCR on the 5' RACE reads. The sample lists over 75,000 distinct CDR3 sequences, 8.5% to 9% occurring once. The specimen was blood, either unsorted or a sorted T cell fraction (not recorded which). The receptors stem from a male donor with ankylosing spondylitis or in good health (not recorded which).

The chain recombines TRBV16 with TRBJ2-5; D gene ambiguous. V lost 7 bases to trimming and J lost 0 bases, with 12 bases between them. The CDR3 has 14 residues. The germline V gene encodes CDR1 KGHSY and CDR2 FQNENV. Written as DNA, the CDR3 is TGTGCCAGCACCCCGAGTCAATACCAAGAGACCCAGTACTTC. Its translation is CASTPSQYQETQYF.

This clonotype has ten or more counts. The chain recombines TRBV20-1 with TRBJ1-1; 7 positions match TRBD1. Germline V lookup: CDR1 DFQATT, CDR2 SNEGSKA (reference sequence). CDR3 length: 13 amino acids. After removal of 6 bases from V and 4 bases from J, the junction contained 8 bases not matched to a gene. The DNA of the CDR3 is TGCAGTGCCCCCAGGGGGAAAAGCACTGAAGCTTTCTTT. This translates into CSAPRGKSTEAFF.

This clonotype was counted ten times or more. The chain links TRBV20-1 to TRBJ1-4; D might be TRBD1 (5 bases). The CDR3 is 16 residues long. The V gene lost 1 base and the J gene lost 8 bases, with 20 bases spanning the gap. Germline CDR1 DFQATT, CDR2 SNEGSKA (reference sequence). CDR3 sequence reads: CSARAGGGNSREKLFF. CDR3 sequence (DNA): TGCAGTGCTAGAGCCGGGGGTGGGAACAGCCGCGAAAAACTGTTTTTT.

This clonotype was detected many times. The chain carries TRBV30 and TRBJ2-1; no definite D call. Germline V lookup: CDR1 GTSNPN, CDR2 SVGIG (reference sequence). The CDR3 spans 10 residues. V lost 3 bases and J lost 5, with 2 bases in between. The CDR3 here is CAWRDNEQFF. CDR3 DNA: TGTGCCTGGAGGGACAATGAGCAGTTCTTC.

This clonotype was counted ten times or more. V is TRBV5-1 and J is TRBJ2-2; perhaps TRBD1 as D (6 bases). Trimming pared 2 bases from V and 8 bases from J, leaving 7 bases between. The V gene's germline CDR1 is SGHRS and CDR2 YFSETQ. The CDR3 is made up of 12 amino acids. CDR3 nucleotides: TGCGCCAGCAGCTTAGGACAGGGGGAGCTGTTTTTT. Its translation is CASSLGQGELFF.

There are many counts of this clonotype. The J gene is TRBJ1-1, the V gene TRBV12-3 or TRBV12-4; no firm D call. The V end was cut by 3 bases, the J end by 2 bases, with 7 bases between. The length of the CDR3 is 13 residues. The CDR3 coding sequence is TGTGCCAGCAGTTTCGGCATAAACACTGAAGCTTTCTTT. Amino acid sequence: CASSFGINTEAFF.

The rearrangement uses TRBV4-2 and TRBJ2-1, with TRBD2 identical over 7 bases. V dropped 0 bases and J dropped 3; count of bases not matched to a gene: 5. The CDR3 consists of 16 residues. CDR1 LGHNA and CDR2 YNFKEQ come from the germline V gene. The CDR3 region is CASSQDGRGSYNEQFF. CDR3 nucleotides: TGTGCCAGCAGCCAAGATGGGCGGGGGAGCTACAATGAGCAGTTCTTC.

This clonotype was observed at least ten times. The V call is TRBV5-5, the J call TRBJ2-5; TRBD2 matches at 15 bases. The CDR3 consists of 15 residues. Germline CDR1 and CDR2: SGHKS and YYEKEE (reference sequence). Trimming cost V 0 bases and J 7 bases; bases outside gene matches: 1. CDR3: CASSLGGLAGGTQYF. CDR3 coding DNA: TGTGCCAGCAGCTTGGGGGGACTAGCGGGGGGGACCCAGTACTTC.

This clonotype was picked up a small number of times. The gene calls are TRBV24-1 and TRBJ2-6, with D hard to call. V was shortened by 4 bases and J by 1 base, with 7 bases between the two germline ends. The germline V gene has CDR1 KGHDR and CDR2 SFDVKD. This CDR3 has 15 amino acids. The CDR3 coding sequence is TGTGCCACCAGTGAATGGGGTTCTGGGGCCAACGTCCTGACTTTC. Its protein is CATSEWGSGANVLTF.

This clonotype was observed a few times. The chain recombines TRBV7-8 with TRBJ2-3; tentative D call: TRBD2 (6 bases). The CDR3 length is 16 residues. The ends were cut back, 1 base at V and 2 bases at J, with 13 bases in the middle. Germline V lookup: CDR1 SGHVS, CDR2 FQNEAQ. The CDR3 protein is CASSLVRRRDTDTQYF. The DNA of the CDR3 is TGTGCCAGCAGCTTAGTCAGGCGGCGGGACACAGATACGCAGTATTTT. Looking up the rest from reference TRBV7-8 and TRBJ2-3 gives the full variable domain: GAGVSQSPRYKVAKRGQDVALRCDPISGHVSLFWYQQALGQGPEFLTYFQNEAQLDKSGLPSDRFFAERPEGSVSTLKIQRTQQEDSAVYLCASSLVRRRDTDTQYFGPGTRLTVL.

This clonotype showed up many times. The rearrangement links TRBV12-3 or TRBV12-4 to TRBJ2-1; no reliable D call. CDR3 length equals 15 residues. The germline V and J ends were trimmed by 3 bases and 0 bases, with 9 bases remaining between them. CDR3 DNA sequence: TGTGCCAGCAGTTTCGCCCCTGACTCCTACAATGAGCAGTTCTTC. Translated, it gives CASSFAPDSYNEQFF.

A few counts support this clonotype. This chain links TRBV29-1 with TRBJ2-5, with a tentative D call TRBD2 (5 bases). Germline lookup yields CDR1 SQVTM and CDR2 ANQGSEA. CDR3 length: 12 residues. In DNA, the CDR3 is TGCAGGGAGAATGGGCGAGGGGAGACCCAGTACTTC. It yields the protein CRENGRGETQYF. The variable domain in full, with the rest retrieved from reference TRBV29-1 and TRBJ2-5, is SAVISQKPSRDICQRGTSLTIQCQVDSQVTMMFWYRQQPGQSLTLIATANQGSEATYESGFVIDKFPISRPNLTFSTLTVSNMSPEDSSIYLCRENGRGETQYFGPGTRLLVL.

In this sample, this clonotype turned up many times. V and J are TRBV5-1 and TRBJ2-1; no clear D. Trimming pared 2 bases from V and 5 bases from J, leaving 2 bases between. The CDR3 spans 11 residues. Germline CDR1 reads SGHRS; CDR2 reads YFSETQ. CDR3 protein: CASSFHNEQFF. The CDR3, as DNA: TGCGCCAGCAGCTTTCACAATGAGCAGTTCTTC.

This clonotype was found many times. The chain recombines TRBV29-1 with TRBJ2-3, with a possible D match to TRBD2 (6 bases). The V gene lost 4 bases and the J gene lost 4 bases, with 15 bases spanning the gap. The CDR3 contains 14 residues. Germline V gene sequence: CDR1 SQVTM, CDR2 ANQGSEA. CDR3 residues: CSVGYGGDADTQYF. CDR3 sequence (DNA): TGCAGCGTTGGCTACGGGGGAGACGCAGATACGCAGTATTTT.

This clonotype was counted ten times or more. This chain connects TRBV5-1 to TRBJ2-7; TRBD1 aligns across 9 bases. The CDR3 runs to 15 residues. J was trimmed by 6 bases and V by 3 bases; bases with no gene match: 10. In germline, CDR1 is SGHRS, CDR2 YFSETQ. The DNA for the CDR3 is TGCGCCAGCAGCTCGACAGGGGGGGAGATGGGCGAGCAGTACTTC. As protein: CASSSTGGEMGEQYF. The full variable domain, with the rest looked up from reference TRBV5-1 and TRBJ2-7, is KAGVTQTPRYLIKTRGQQVTLSCSPISGHRSVSWYQQTPGQGLQFLFEYFSETQRNKGNFPGRFSGRQFSNSRSEMNVSTLELGDSALYLCASSSTGGEMGEQYFGPGTRLTVT.

This clonotype was counted at least ten times. The chain is built from TRBV9 and TRBJ1-1; D not resolved. Trimming pared 0 bases from V and 1 base from J, leaving 10 bases between. CDR1 and CDR2 (germline): SGDLS, YYNGEE. This CDR3 region has 15 residues. The CDR3: CASSVEVGRNTEAFF. DNA of the CDR3: TGTGCCAGCAGCGTAGAGGTTGGGCGGAACACTGAAGCTTTCTTT.

In this sample, this clonotype turned up many times. The V gene is TRBV3-1, the J gene TRBJ1-1; D remains unclear. The V and J ends lost 6 bases and 6 bases respectively, with 8 bases between them. The CDR3 has 11 residues. Germline assignment: CDR1 LGHDT and CDR2 YNNKEL (reference sequence). CDR3 in DNA: TGTGCCAGCAGAAGGCAGTCTGAAGCTTTCTTT. This codes for CASRRQSEAFF.

This clonotype was counted many times. J is TRBJ1-1 and V is TRBV12-3 or TRBV12-4; 9 positions match TRBD1. J was trimmed by 5 bases and V by 2 bases; bases with no gene match: 3. The CDR3 has 14 residues. CDR3 bases: TGTGCCAGCAGTTTAAGGGGACAGGGAACTGAAGCTTTCTTT. It specifies CASSLRGQGTEAFF.

This clonotype showed up many times. The chain uses TRBV11-2 and TRBJ1-1; no reliable D call. CDR3 length: 14 residues. Per germline, CDR1 SGHAT and CDR2 FQNNGV. V was pared by 4 bases and J by 0 bases, with 9 bases between. CDR3: CASSSGSMNTEAFF. CDR3 sequence (DNA): TGTGCCAGCAGCTCCGGCAGCATGAACACTGAAGCTTTCTTT. Full variable domain (outside the CDR3, taken from reference TRBV11-2 and TRBJ1-1): EAGVAQSPRYKIIEKRQSVAFWCNPISGHATLYWYQQILGQGPKLLIQFQNNGVVDDSQLPKDRFSAERLKGVDSTLKIQPAKLEDSAVYLCASSSGSMNTEAFFGQGTRLTVV.

This clonotype appeared many times. V usage is TRBV7-2 and J usage is TRBJ1-1; possible D gene TRBD1, 5 bases. V was clipped by 5 bases and J by 1 base, with 8 bases between them. The length of the CDR3 is 13 residues. Germline CDR1 and CDR2: SGHTA and FQGNSA. The CDR3 nucleotides are TGTGCCAGCAGCGCTCAGGGGAACACTGAAGCTTTCTTT. This codes for CASSAQGNTEAFF.

In its sample, this clonotype was seen many times. This rearrangement joins TRBV28 to TRBJ2-5, with D unresolved. V dropped 5 bases and J dropped 5 bases, with 15 bases sitting between them. CDR3 length: 14 amino acids. Germline lookup yields CDR1 MDHEN and CDR2 SYDVKM. The CDR3 protein is CASSPPGVVETQYF. Written as DNA, the CDR3 is TGTGCCAGCAGTCCCCCGGGCGTAGTTGAGACCCAGTACTTC.

This clonotype appeared once. This sequence joins TRBV7-9 and TRBJ1-1, with 7 bases fitting TRBD1. The germline V gene encodes CDR1 SEHNR and CDR2 FQNEAQ (reference sequence). V shed 1 base and J 2 bases; nucleotides not matched to a gene: 7. CDR3 length: 16 residues. The CDR3 loop reads CASSLEGTAFNTEAFF. The CDR3, as DNA: TGTGCCAGCAGCTTAGAGGGGACAGCCTTTAACACTGAAGCTTTCTTT.

The chain joins TRBV2 to TRBJ2-1; D not certain. Germline CDR1 SNHLY, CDR2 FYNNEI. Trimming cost V 4 bases and J 1 base, with 11 bases left between them. This CDR3 region has 15 residues. CDR3 bases: TGTGCCAGCAGTGCTCACGGCCGTTCCTACAATGAGCAGTTCTTC. Translated: CASSAHGRSYNEQFF.

This clonotype was picked up many times. The genes are TRBV7-2 and TRBJ2-7; D is unclear. The CDR3 totals 15 residues. The V gene's germline CDR1 is SGHTA and CDR2 FQGNSA. The V and J ends lost 5 bases and 2 bases respectively, with 16 bases between them. CDR3 loop: CASSGSVNPTYEQYF. The CDR3 coding sequence is TGTGCCAGCAGCGGCTCGGTCAACCCCACCTACGAGCAGTACTTC.

Ten or more counts support this clonotype. The genes are TRBV28 and TRBJ2-5, with 8 nucleotides matching TRBD2. This CDR3 spans 15 amino acids. Germline CDR1 reads MDHEN; CDR2 reads SYDVKM. V shed 4 bases and J 0 bases; nucleotides not matched to a gene: 4. The CDR3 here is CASSSRLAYQETQYF. DNA of the CDR3: TGTGCCAGCAGTTCCCGACTAGCGTACCAAGAGACCCAGTACTTC.

The sample holds a few counts of this clonotype. The chain recombines TRBV4-2 with TRBJ1-1; D may be TRBD1 (5 bases). CDR3 length: 15 residues. The germline V gene encodes CDR1 LGHNA and CDR2 YNFKEQ. Trimming left V 0 bases short and J 4 bases short, with 12 bases between. As DNA, the CDR3 is TGTGCCAGCAGCCAAGATCTGGTGGGGACCACTGAAGCTTTCTTT. It codes for CASSQDLVGTTEAFF.

This clonotype was detected ten times or more. The J gene is TRBJ1-3, the V gene TRBV12-3 or TRBV12-4, with TRBD1 matching 8 bases. The CDR3 consists of 16 residues. Trimming removed 5 bases from V and 0 bases from J; junction bases left unmatched: 6. CDR3 region: CASSIRTGYSGNTIYF. The CDR3, as DNA: TGTGCCAGCAGTATACGGACAGGGTACTCTGGAAACACCATATATTTT.

The sample holds many counts of this clonotype. J is TRBJ1-5 and V is TRBV12-3 or TRBV12-4, with 8 bases matching TRBD1. This CDR3 is 14 amino acids long. J was trimmed by 9 bases and V by 3 bases; bases with no gene match: 7. The CDR3 region is CASSFTGGGGPQHF. The DNA for the CDR3 is TGTGCCAGCAGTTTTACAGGGGGAGGTGGGCCCCAGCATTTT.

This clonotype came up a few times. The rearrangement links TRBV18 to TRBJ2-5; the D is unclear. The germline gives CDR1 KGHSH, CDR2 LQKENI. The V and J ends lost 4 bases and 4 bases respectively, with 7 bases between them. The CDR3 covers 12 residues. The DNA for the CDR3 is TGTGCCAGCTCACGGGTAGGAGAGACCCAGTACTTC. This sequence encodes CASSRVGETQYF.

This clonotype was recorded many times. The CDR3 protein is CASRGENVRKNIQYF. In DNA form, the CDR3 reads TGCGCCAGCAGAGGGGAGAATGTCAGAAAAAACATTCAGTACTTC. This chain connects TRBV5-1 to TRBJ2-4; D may match TRBD1 or TRBD2 (5 bases each). The ends were cut back, 5 bases at V and 4 bases at J, with 16 bases in the middle. The CDR3 sequence is 15 residues long. Germline values: CDR1 SGHRS, CDR2 YFSETQ.